One sample yielded the 13 T cell receptor beta chains listed below, sequenced in a study of cytomegalovirus exposure and HLA in healthy donors. PCR was performed using 60 Vbeta and 13 Jbeta primers. TCRdb's table, derived via immunoSEQ multiplex PCR, lists solely in-frame clones and lacks some. The sample holds 150,000 to 250,000 clones, roughly 85% seen once. The sample was PBMCs. These receptors came from a woman aged 45-65 years in good health and CMV-seronegative.

The chain combines TRBV4-1 with TRBJ2-2, with D perhaps matching TRBD2 (5 bases). Germline CDR1 reads MGHRA; CDR2 reads YSYEKL. The CDR3 contains 15 residues. V lost 0 bases and J lost 13, with 18 bases in between. CDR3 sequence: CASSQDGSGTLVLFF. CDR3 nucleotide sequence: TGCGCCAGCAGCCAAGATGGAAGCGGCACCCTGGTGCTGTTTTTT.

This rearrangement joins TRBV6-5 to TRBJ2-7, with D tentatively TRBD2 (6 bases). Between the trimmed V and J ends, which lost 6 bases and 5 bases, there was a span of 14 bases. Germline CDR1 is MNHEY and CDR2 is SVGAGI. This CDR3 contains 13 residues. The CDR3 bases are TGTGCCAGCAGCCCAGGCGGGACCCACGAGCAGTACTTC. Its protein is CASSPGGTHEQYF.

The chain has TRBV28 and TRBJ2-7; D is unresolved. CDR1 is MDHEN and CDR2 is SYDVKM in the germline V gene. The CDR3 consists of 12 residues. V lost 9 bases to trimming and J lost 6 bases, with 15 bases between them. The CDR3 DNA reads as TGTGCCAGTTACGCGAGGAGTTTCGAGCAGTACTTC. Its translation: CASYARSFEQYF.

The chain is built from TRBV28 and TRBJ2-7; the match to TRBD1 covers 7 bases. The CDR3 has 13 residues. CDR1 is MDHEN and CDR2 is SYDVKM in the germline V gene. Germline trimming cut 4 bases from V and 5 bases from J; bases unmatched to any gene: 5. The CDR3: CASSSRQGNEQYF. The CDR3 bases are TGTGCCAGCAGTTCGAGACAGGGAAACGAGCAGTACTTC.

This clone has only one observation. The chain employs TRBV19 and TRBJ1-1; D might be TRBD1 (5 bases). CDR3 length: 15 amino acids. Germline lookup yields CDR1 LNHDA and CDR2 SQIVND (reference sequence). Trimming cost V 4 bases and J 4 bases, with 16 bases left between them. CDR3 nucleotides: TGTGCCAGTAGTAACCCCATGGGGGGGGGCACTGAAGCTTTCTTT. Its translation: CASSNPMGGGTEAFF. Based on the CDR3 plus reference TRBV19 and TRBJ1-1, the full variable domain is DGGITQSPKYLFRKEGQNVTLSCEQNLNHDAMYWYRQDPGQGLRLIYYSQIVNDFQKGDIAEGYSVSREKKESFPLTVTSAQKNPTAFYLCASSNPMGGGTEAFFGQGTRLTVV.

V usage is TRBV6-6 and J usage is TRBJ2-7; 7 nucleotides agree with TRBD2. The CDR3 is 15 residues long. V trimming: 2 bases; J trimming: 2 bases; junction bases outside the gene matches: 6. Germline assignment: CDR1 MNHNY and CDR2 SVGAGI (reference sequence). The CDR3 reads CASSYSSSGTYEQYF. The DNA of the CDR3 is TGTGCCAGCAGTTACAGTTCTAGCGGAACCTACGAGCAGTACTTC.

CDR3: CATRDRASYEQYF. CDR3 nucleotides: TGTGCCACCCGGGACAGAGCCTCCTACGAGCAGTACTTC. The chain joins TRBV15 to TRBJ2-7; 7 nucleotides agree with TRBD1. Germline trimming cut 8 bases from V and 0 bases from J; bases unmatched to any gene: 4. CDR1 is LNHNV and CDR2 is YYDKDF in the germline V gene (reference sequence). This CDR3 comprises 13 residues. The full variable domain, with the rest looked up from reference TRBV15 and TRBJ2-7, is DAMVIQNPRYQVTQFGKPVTLSCSQTLNHNVMYWYQQKSSQAPKLLFHYYDKDFNNEADTPDNFQSRRPNTSFCFLDIRSPGLGDTAMYLCATRDRASYEQYFGPGTRLTVT.

This chain links TRBV18 with TRBJ2-3, with 10 bases aligning to TRBD2. Germline V gives CDR1 KGHSH, CDR2 LQKENI. Trimming at V came to 2 bases and at J to 0 bases, leaving 11 bases not matched to a gene. CDR3 length: 19 amino acids. CDR3 coding DNA: TGTGCCAGCTCACCAAGGGCTAGCGGGAGTCCCCCTAGCACAGATACGCAGTATTTT. This translates into CASSPRASGSPPSTDTQYF.

The count of this clone is one. V and J are TRBV6-6 and TRBJ2-1, with TRBD2 matching 10 bases. With V trimmed by 4 bases and J by 9 bases, 9 bases remained unmatched. Germline assignment: CDR1 MNHNY and CDR2 SVGAGI (reference sequence). This CDR3 contains 15 residues. The CDR3 nucleotides are TGTGCCAGCAGTTTATCCGGGACTAGCGACTCTGAGCAGTTCTTC. Its protein is CASSLSGTSDSEQFF.

The gene calls are TRBV19 and TRBJ2-5, with 8 bases that match TRBD2. Germline lookup yields CDR1 LNHDA and CDR2 SQIVND (reference sequence). V dropped 5 bases and J dropped 1; count of bases not matched to a gene: 12. This CDR3 has 17 amino acids. CDR3 sequence: CASSPKGAGALQETQYF. In DNA, the CDR3 is TGTGCCAGTAGTCCGAAGGGAGCGGGAGCCCTCCAAGAGACCCAGTACTTC.

The chain recombines TRBV27 with TRBJ2-1; tentative D call: TRBD1 (5 bases). Germline V CDR1 and CDR2: MNHEY, SMNVEV (reference sequence). Trimming stripped 7 bases from V and 8 bases from J, with 15 bases between. The CDR3 contains 13 residues. Written as DNA, the CDR3 is TGTGCCAGCACCCCAACAGGTTCACATGAGCAGTTCTTC. It codes for CASTPTGSHEQFF.

This clone was seen only a few times. The chain uses TRBV29-1 and TRBJ1-4; the D gene is possibly TRBD1 (6 bases). The CDR3 is made up of 13 amino acids. Trimming took 7 bases from V and 5 from J, leaving 14 bases between them. Per the germline V gene, CDR1 is SQVTM and CDR2 is ANQGSEA. The CDR3 DNA follows: TGCAGCGCTGAGGACAGCTCAAATGAAAAACTGTTTTTT. Protein product: CSAEDSSNEKLFF.

This chain joins TRBV27 and TRBJ1-1; a possible D gene is TRBD1 (6 bases). V was shortened by 6 bases and J by 7 bases, with 15 bases between the two germline ends. Germline CDR1 reads MNHEY; CDR2 reads SMNVEV (reference sequence). CDR3 size: 13 residues. The CDR3 sequence: CASSSRTTGEAFF. The CDR3 DNA sequence: TGTGCCAGCAGCTCGAGGACGACAGGTGAAGCTTTCTTT.